The present T cell receptor (beta chain) was sequenced within a study of cytomegalovirus exposure and HLA in healthy donors. The data were produced by immunoSEQ multiplex PCR, yet TCRdb's version contains in-frame clones alone and is incomplete. The table lists 150,000 to 200,000 clones, 85% of them singletons. As regards this clone: Its antigen is unknown.

General study findings and limits: The authors listed over 150 TCR beta chains as cytomegalovirus-associated. Per published reports, the classifier diagnosed cytomegalovirus status with high specificity and sensitivity.

Sample: PBMCs. The sequence came from a man aged 18 to 30 in good health and CMV-seropositive.

This CDR3 is CAWTPGSGTQYF. The CDR3 DNA is TGTGCCTGGACGCCAGGCTCCGGGACCCAGTACTTC. This chain links TRBV30 with TRBJ2-5; D not resolved. Germline lookup yields CDR1 GTSNPN and CDR2 SVGIG (reference sequence). This CDR3 has 12 residues. V dropped 4 bases and J dropped 7 bases, with 13 bases sitting between them.